Here is one T cell receptor (beta chain) with its context. Its antigen has not been determined. Base qualities are missing; no much larger clone stands one base away. The data originate from a study of blood T cell repertoires in COVID-19 (dated by TCRdb to 2018 to 2020). At the level of the whole study: The collaborator samples originated in the United States, Italy and Spain and spanned the acute and convalescent phases of COVID-19. HLA class I and class II types, where available, came from metadata supplied by the sample provider rather than from assay-based typing. The dataset comprised deeply sampled blood TCRbeta repertoires from subjects exposed to, actively infected with, or recovered from COVID-19. The repertoires were made available in a free public database intended to serve as a resource for research on the immune response to SARS-CoV-2. A de-identified subject ID, COVID-19 status, age in years and sex were almost always included in the sample metadata. The prospective study material was composed of cDNA or gDNA derived from T cells, B-cell-depleted T cells, or PBMCs. Samples came from the ongoing ImmuneRACE study (first 160 participants) plus 1,254 subjects from 6 global collaborators.

TCRbeta CDR3 regions were amplified from genomic DNA using the immunoSEQ Assay, a bias-controlled multiplex PCR. The study's own analysis went as follows. Within the assay, amplification of reference gene primers was used to estimate how many nucleated cells each sample contained. To quantify the absolute abundance of each unique TCRbeta CDR3 rearrangement, sequence reads were collapsed and filtered. For each sample, productive Simpson clonality was calculated by taking the square root of Simpson's diversity index across productive rearrangements. Drawn from immuneACCESS, this table holds only the in-frame rearrangements with V and J called that TCRdb kept. Clones are partly lost; checked studies trace under half to an unresolved V gene and leave the rest unexplained. V and J calls and clone size follow that table, whereas D and trimming were derived from the DNA. This sample has about 150,000 clones in its table, and 79% of those were observed once. The ten largest clonotypes hold around 5% of the sample.

In Seattle, one collaborating source enrolled patients while the infection was active and tracked those patients longitudinally over the course of disease. Each collaborating institution followed its own protocols to collect whole blood in K2EDTA tubes. Collaborator samples were shipped for TCRbeta analysis as frozen whole blood, isolated PBMCs, or DNA extracted from either sample type. Overall results and qualifications from the work: The amount of clinical and demographic metadata varied by source and participant and was provided uncurated.

Trimming leaves V shorter by 3 bases and J shorter by 7 bases, with the junction holding 8 bases beyond the gene matches. Reading from cysteine to phenylalanine, the CDR3 counts 16 amino acids. Here the CDR3 DNA is all that survives: 48 bases in frame from base 1. For CDR1 and CDR2, the germline V gene lists KGHDR and SFDVKD. The sample was peripheral blood. This receptor was obtained from a woman aged 70-85 years with COVID-19, enrolled during active disease. The V and J segments used are TRBV24-1 and TRBJ2-3, and TRBD2 aligns with 11 junction nucleotides. The bases are TGTGCCACCAGTGATCGTAGCGGGGGGGCCTTGAATACGCAGTATTTT. Translated, it gives CATSDRSGGALNTQYF.